Sequencing of this T cell receptor beta chain was carried out in a study of CD8 T cells in Susac syndrome. The study sequenced TCR beta in blood CD8+ and CD4+ T cells. Purification of the CD8+ and CD4+ T cells relied on negative isolation, and TEMRA cells underwent FACS enrichment. Findings and limits, study-wide: The study's TCR sequencing and HLA analysis covered a relatively small number of individuals, and the study acknowledged this.

Germline values: CDR1 SGDLS, CDR2 YYNGEE. Trimming removed 0 bases at V and 5 bases at J, with 11 bases between. This CDR3 has 14 amino acids. Random hexamers were used to reverse transcribe the RNA input (about 0.5 to 1 ug). Amplification of TCR beta CDR3 across 54 Vbeta and 13 Jbeta was performed with immunoSEQ multiplex PCR. TCRdb reprocessed the immunoSEQ multiplex PCR reads via MiXCR and lists one record per CDR3 protein. The sample lists roughly 80,000 distinct CDR3 sequences, roughly 93% occurring once. Note on this clonotype: The antigen is unknown.

This chain connects TRBV9 to TRBJ1-1; D unclear. The sequencing input was CD8+ T cells from PBMCs. The TCR was taken from a human donor in good health. The CDR3 is CASSVGAGLTEAFF. CDR3 nucleotide sequence: TGTGCCAGCAGCGTAGGGGCTGGGTTGACTGAAGCTTTCTTT.